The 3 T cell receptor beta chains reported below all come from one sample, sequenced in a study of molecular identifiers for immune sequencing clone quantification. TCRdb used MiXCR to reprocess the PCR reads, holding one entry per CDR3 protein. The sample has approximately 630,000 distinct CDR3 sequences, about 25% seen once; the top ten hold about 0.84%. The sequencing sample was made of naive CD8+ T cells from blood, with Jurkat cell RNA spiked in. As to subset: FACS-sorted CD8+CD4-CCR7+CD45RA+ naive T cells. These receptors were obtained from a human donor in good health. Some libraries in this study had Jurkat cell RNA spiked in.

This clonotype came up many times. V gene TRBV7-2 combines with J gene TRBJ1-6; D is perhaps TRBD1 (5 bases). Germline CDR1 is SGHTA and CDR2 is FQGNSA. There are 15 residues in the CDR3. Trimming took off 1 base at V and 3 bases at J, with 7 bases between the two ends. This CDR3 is CASSLGQHYNSPLHF. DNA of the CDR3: TGTGCCAGCAGCTTAGGACAGCACTATAATTCACCCCTCCACTTT.

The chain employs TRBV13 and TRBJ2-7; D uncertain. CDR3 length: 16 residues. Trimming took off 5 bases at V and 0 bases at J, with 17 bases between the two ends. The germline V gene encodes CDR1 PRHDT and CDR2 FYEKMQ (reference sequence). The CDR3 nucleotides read TGTGCCAGCAGCATAACGGGCGCGGCCAGCTCCTACGAGCAGTACTTC. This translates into CASSITGAASSYEQYF.

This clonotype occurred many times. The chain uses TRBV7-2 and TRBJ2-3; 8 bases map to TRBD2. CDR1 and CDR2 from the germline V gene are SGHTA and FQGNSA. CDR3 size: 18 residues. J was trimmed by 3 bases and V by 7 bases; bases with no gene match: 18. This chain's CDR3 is CASNNKRIAGSPTDTQYF. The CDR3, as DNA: TGTGCCAGCAACAACAAACGAATAGCGGGAAGCCCGACAGATACGCAGTATTTT.